Given below is one T cell receptor beta chain in context. Its binding antigen is unknown. Base qualities are missing; no much larger clone stands one base away. Counted from cysteine to phenylalanine, this CDR3 has 19 amino acids. The sequence is cut down to CDR3 DNA, 57 bases in frame from base 1. Trimming takes 6 bases off V and 1 base off J; junction bases not matched to a gene: 12. As encoded in the germline V gene, CDR1 is ENHRY while CDR2 is SYGVKD. This specimen comes from a study of shared T cell receptors in the human thymus (TCRdb year 2021). Regarding the research as a whole: The study examined how self-reactive, shared T-cell receptor alpha chains are generated in the human thymus.

Receptor libraries were prepared by the immunoSEQ multiplex PCR assay. TCRdb provides this immuneACCESS table in a form limited to in-frame rearrangements. Some clones are lacking; in checked studies, under half of them reflect an unresolved V gene, and why the rest are absent is not known. A total of about 710,000 clones appear in this sample, around 87% of them only once. The top ten hold under 0.01% of the sample. The sample also formed part of further work on human thymus T cells. According to the second study: In Finland, the donors were immunologically healthy infants who were having open corrective cardiac surgery for congenital heart defects. Thymus tissue was obtained as surgical resects removed during corrective cardiac surgery. Both the thymic and the peripheral blood repertoires appeared to show biased V and J gene segment usage. The related research reported highly overlapping thymic TCR repertoires among unrelated individuals. The study described the TCR alpha and beta repertoires in under 10 infant thymus samples and four matching peripheral blood samples. The cohort included 5 or 6 male and a couple of female infants, with donor ages spanning 7 to 244 days. Thymocytes were mechanically released from the tissue and were stored as pellets of roughly 9-30 million cells at -70 degrees C. A QIAsymphony instrument was used to extract genomic DNA from the frozen cell pellets. Using the immunoSEQ multiplex PCR assay, the TCRB and TCRAD loci were amplified from a standardized quantity of quality-controlled genomic DNA. The amplicons covered the V(D)J region and were long enough to include the CDR3 and to identify the V and J genes. Through the commercial immunoSEQ service, the amplicons were sequenced on an Illumina platform. Primer bias and sequencing errors were corrected as previously described, and TCRAD and TCRB definitions were based on the IMGT database. The repertoires were analysed using immunoSEQ Analyzer 3.0 and VDJTools for basic statistics, V/J segment usage, diversity estimates, rarefaction and pairwise overlap. Diversity was estimated using the Chao1, ChaoE, Efron-Thisted, Shannon and inverse Simpson indices, and was also estimated on datasets down-sampled to the size of the smallest sample. Repertoire overlap used strict matching of CDR3 nucleotide sequence, V gene and J gene, with Jaccard-based multidimensional scaling clustering. On average, thymus samples yielded about 730,000 unique TCRB clonotypes, whereas blood samples yielded about 84,000.

The rearrangement joined TRBV10-3 to TRBJ2-6, and 10 junction bases match TRBD1. The sequence derives from a boy younger than two with a congenital heart defect. Donor details come from another sample of the same person, matched by shared clones. Sequencing was performed on thymocytes. The bases are TGTGCCATCAGGACCTCACCGCGGGACAGGGGATCTGGGGCCAACGTCCTGACTTTC. The resulting protein is CAIRTSPRDRGSGANVLTF.